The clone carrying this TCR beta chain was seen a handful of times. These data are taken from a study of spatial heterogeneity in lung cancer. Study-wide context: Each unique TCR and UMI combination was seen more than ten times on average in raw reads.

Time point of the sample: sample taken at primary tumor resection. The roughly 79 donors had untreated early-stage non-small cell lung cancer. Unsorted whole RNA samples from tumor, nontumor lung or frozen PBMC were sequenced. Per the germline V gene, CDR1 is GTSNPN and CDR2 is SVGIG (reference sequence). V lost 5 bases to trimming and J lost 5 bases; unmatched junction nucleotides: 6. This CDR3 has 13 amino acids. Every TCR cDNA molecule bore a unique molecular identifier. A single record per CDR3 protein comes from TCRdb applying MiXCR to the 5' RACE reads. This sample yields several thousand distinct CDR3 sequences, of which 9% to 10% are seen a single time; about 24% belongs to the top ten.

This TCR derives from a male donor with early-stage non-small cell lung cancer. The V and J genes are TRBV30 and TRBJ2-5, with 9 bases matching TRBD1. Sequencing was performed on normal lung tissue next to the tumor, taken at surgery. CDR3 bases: TGTGCCTGGGGAGGAGGACAGGGGGAGACCCAGTACTTC. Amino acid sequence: CAWGGGQGETQYF.